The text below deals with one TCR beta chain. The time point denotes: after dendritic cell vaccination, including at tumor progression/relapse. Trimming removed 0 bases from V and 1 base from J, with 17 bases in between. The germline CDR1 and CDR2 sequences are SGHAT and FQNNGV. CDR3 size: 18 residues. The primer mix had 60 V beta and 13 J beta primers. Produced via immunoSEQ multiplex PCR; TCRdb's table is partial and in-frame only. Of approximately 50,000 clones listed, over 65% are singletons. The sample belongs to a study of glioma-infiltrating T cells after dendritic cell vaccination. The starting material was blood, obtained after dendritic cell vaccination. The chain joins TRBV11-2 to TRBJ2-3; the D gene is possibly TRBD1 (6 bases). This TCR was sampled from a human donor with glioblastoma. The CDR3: CASSLEEGGGGRTDTQYF. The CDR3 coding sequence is TGTGCCAGCAGCTTAGAAGAAGGGGGTGGGGGACGCACAGATACGCAGTATTTT.